The clone carrying this T cell receptor (beta chain) was recorded at least ten times. Its cognate antigen is unknown. Researchers made TCR beta libraries by using iRepertoire HTBI primers and running Arm-PCR on CDR3 regions. TCRdb reprocessed the multiplex PCR reads with MiXCR, giving one entry per CDR3 protein. The sample carries about 240,000 distinct CDR3 sequences, 20% to 25% recorded once. This sample is drawn from a study of regulatory T cells in long-lasting Graves disease. Study-wide results and limits: Persistent Graves' patients possessed reduced TCR diversity relative to recently diagnosed ones.

Per germline, CDR1 SEHNR and CDR2 FQNEAQ (reference sequence). The CDR3 consists of 15 residues. J lost 3 bases, V lost 6 bases, and 4 bases had no gene match. Time point described: newly diagnosed GD, antithyroid drugs for less than 3 months. Making the TCR library involved RNA that had been extracted from PBMCs. The material was peripheral blood mononuclear cells (PBMCs), obtained at new diagnosis, from a patient treated with antithyroid drugs. The chain combines TRBV7-9 with TRBJ2-1; 11 bases align to TRBD2. The origin of this receptor is a female donor with Graves disease. CDR3 sequence (DNA): TGTGCCAGCAGTCTACTAGCGGGAGTCTACAATGAGCAGTTCTTC. The encoded protein is CASSLLAGVYNEQFF.